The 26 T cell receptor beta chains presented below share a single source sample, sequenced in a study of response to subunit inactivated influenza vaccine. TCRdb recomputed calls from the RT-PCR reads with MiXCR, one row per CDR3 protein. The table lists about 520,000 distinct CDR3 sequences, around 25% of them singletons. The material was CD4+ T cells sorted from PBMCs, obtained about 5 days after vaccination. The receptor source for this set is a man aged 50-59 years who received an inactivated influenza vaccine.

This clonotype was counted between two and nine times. CDR3: CASSRLGGGKTGELFF. DNA of the CDR3: TGTGCCAGCAGCCGCCTGGGAGGGGGAAAGACCGGGGAGCTGTTTTTT. This chain joins TRBV7-7 and TRBJ2-2; tentatively, D is TRBD2 (7 bases). The CDR3 loop spans 16 amino acids. V was shortened by 5 bases and J by 5 bases, with 18 bases between the two germline ends. Germline V gives CDR1 SSHAT, CDR2 FNYEAQ (reference sequence).

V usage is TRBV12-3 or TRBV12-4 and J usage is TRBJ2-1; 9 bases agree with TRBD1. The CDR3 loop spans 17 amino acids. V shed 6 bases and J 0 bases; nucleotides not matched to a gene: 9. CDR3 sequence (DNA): TGTGCCAGCAGGCAAGGGACAGGGCCCTTCTCCTACAATGAGCAGTTCTTC. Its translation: CASRQGTGPFSYNEQFF.

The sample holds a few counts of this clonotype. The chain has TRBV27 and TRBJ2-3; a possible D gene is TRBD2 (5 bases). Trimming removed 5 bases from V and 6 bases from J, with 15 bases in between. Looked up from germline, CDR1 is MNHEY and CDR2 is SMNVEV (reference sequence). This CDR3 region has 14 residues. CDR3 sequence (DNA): TGTGCCAGCAGTGGCGGAACGAGGGCCGATACGCAGTATTTT. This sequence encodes CASSGGTRADTQYF.

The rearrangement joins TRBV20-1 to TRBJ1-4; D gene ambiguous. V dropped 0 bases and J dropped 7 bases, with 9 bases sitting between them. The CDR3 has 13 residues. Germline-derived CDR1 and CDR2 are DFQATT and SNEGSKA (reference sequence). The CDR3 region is CSARDSQLEKLFF. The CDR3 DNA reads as TGCAGTGCTAGAGATTCCCAACTTGAAAAACTGTTTTTT.

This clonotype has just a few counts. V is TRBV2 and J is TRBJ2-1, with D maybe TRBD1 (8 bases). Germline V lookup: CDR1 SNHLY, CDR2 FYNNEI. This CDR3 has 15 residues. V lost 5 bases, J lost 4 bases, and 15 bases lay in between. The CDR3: CASSFLQGGYNEQFF. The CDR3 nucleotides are TGTGCCAGCAGTTTTTTACAGGGGGGGTACAATGAGCAGTTCTTC.

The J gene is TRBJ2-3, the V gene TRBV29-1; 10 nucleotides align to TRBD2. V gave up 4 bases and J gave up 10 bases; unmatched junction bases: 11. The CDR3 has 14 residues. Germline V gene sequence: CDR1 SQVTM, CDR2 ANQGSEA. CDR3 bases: TGCAGCGTTGGGGCGCTAGCGGGGGTGGTTCCGCAGTATTTT. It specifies CSVGALAGVVPQYF.

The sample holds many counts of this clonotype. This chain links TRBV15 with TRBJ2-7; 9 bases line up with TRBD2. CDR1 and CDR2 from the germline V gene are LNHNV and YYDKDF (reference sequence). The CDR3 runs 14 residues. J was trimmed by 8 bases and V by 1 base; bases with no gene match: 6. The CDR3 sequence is CATSRVISGGKQYF. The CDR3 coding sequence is TGTGCCACCAGCAGAGTGATTAGCGGGGGAAAGCAGTACTTC.

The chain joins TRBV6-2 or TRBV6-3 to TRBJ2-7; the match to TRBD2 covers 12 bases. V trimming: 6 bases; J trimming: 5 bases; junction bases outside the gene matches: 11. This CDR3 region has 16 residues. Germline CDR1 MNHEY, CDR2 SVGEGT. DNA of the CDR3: TGTGCCAGCAGACACAGACTAGCGGGAGTCAGCGACGAGCAGTACTTC. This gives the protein CASRHRLAGVSDEQYF.

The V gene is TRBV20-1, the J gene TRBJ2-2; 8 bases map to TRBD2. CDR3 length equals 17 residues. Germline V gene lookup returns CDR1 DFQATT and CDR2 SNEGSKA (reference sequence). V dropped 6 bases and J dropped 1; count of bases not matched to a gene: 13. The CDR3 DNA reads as TGCAGTGCAGGGCGGGGAAGCGGGAGCTTGAACACCGGGGAGCTGTTTTTT. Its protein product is CSAGRGSGSLNTGELFF.

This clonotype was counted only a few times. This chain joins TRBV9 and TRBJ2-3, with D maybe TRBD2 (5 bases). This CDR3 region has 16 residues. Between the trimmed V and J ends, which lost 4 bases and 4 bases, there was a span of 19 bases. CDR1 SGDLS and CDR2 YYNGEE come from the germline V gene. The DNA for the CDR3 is TGTGCCAGCAGCTCGCACCTGGCGGAGAGGGCAGATACGCAGTATTTT. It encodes CASSSHLAERADTQYF.

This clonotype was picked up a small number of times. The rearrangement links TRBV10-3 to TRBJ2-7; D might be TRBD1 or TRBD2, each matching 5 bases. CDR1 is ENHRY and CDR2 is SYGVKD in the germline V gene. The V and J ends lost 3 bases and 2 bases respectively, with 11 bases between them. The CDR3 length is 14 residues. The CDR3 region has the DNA TGTGCCATCAGTGACCGGGACGGACCCTACGAGCAGTACTTC. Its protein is CAISDRDGPYEQYF.

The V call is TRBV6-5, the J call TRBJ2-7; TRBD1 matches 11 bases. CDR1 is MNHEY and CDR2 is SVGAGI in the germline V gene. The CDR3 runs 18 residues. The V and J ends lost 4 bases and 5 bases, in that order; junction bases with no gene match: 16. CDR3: CASSSRGWSGQGGDEQYF. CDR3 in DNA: TGTGCCAGCAGTTCACGGGGGTGGTCGGGACAGGGGGGCGACGAGCAGTACTTC.

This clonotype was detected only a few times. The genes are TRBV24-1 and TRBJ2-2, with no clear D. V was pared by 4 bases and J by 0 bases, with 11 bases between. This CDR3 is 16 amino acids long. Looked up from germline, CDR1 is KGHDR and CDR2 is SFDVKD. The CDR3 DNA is TGTGCCACCAGTGAAAACGGATACTCGAACACCGGGGAGCTGTTTTTT. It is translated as CATSENGYSNTGELFF.

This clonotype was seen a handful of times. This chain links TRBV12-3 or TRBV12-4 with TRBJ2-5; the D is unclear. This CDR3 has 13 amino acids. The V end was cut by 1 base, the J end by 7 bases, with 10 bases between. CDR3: CASSLGFTLTQYF. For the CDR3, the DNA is TGTGCCAGCAGTTTAGGCTTCACCTTGACCCAGTACTTC.

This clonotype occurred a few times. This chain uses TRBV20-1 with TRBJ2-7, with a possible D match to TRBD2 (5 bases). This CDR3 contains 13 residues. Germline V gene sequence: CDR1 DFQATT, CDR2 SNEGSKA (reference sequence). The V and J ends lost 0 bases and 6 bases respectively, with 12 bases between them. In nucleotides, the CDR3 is TGCAGTGCTAGAGAGGACTCTTCGCTCGAGCAGTACTTC. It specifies CSAREDSSLEQYF.

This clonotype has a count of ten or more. Written as DNA, the CDR3 is TGCGCCAGCAGCTTAAGGGGGTATGGCTACACCTTC. Translated, it gives CASSLRGYGYTF. The gene calls are TRBV5-1 and TRBJ1-2; tentatively, D is TRBD1 (6 bases). The CDR3 sequence is 12 residues long. V was pared by 2 bases and J by 5 bases, with 7 bases between. The germline CDR1 and CDR2 sequences are SGHRS and YFSETQ. The full variable domain, in which reference TRBV5-1 and TRBJ1-2 provide the parts outside the CDR3, is KAGVTQTPRYLIKTRGQQVTLSCSPISGHRSVSWYQQTPGQGLQFLFEYFSETQRNKGNFPGRFSGRQFSNSRSEMNVSTLELGDSALYLCASSLRGYGYTFGSGTRLTVV.

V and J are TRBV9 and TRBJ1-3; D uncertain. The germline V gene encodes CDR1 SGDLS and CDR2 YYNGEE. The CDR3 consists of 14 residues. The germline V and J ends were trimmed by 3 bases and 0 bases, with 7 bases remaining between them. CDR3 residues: CASSGPPSGNTIYF. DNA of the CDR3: TGTGCCAGCAGCGGGCCCCCCTCTGGAAACACCATATATTTT. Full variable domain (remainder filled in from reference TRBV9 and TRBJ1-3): DSGVTQTPKHLITATGQRVTLRCSPRSGDLSVYWYQQSLDQGLQFLIQYYNGEERAKGNILERFSAQQFPDLHSELNLSSLELGDSALYFCASSGPPSGNTIYFGEGSWLTVV.

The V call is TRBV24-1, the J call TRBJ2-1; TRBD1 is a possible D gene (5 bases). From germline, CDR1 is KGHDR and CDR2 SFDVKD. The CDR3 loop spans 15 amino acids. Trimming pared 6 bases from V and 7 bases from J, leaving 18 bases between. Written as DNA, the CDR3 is TGTGCCACCAGTAGGGAAGGCCAGGGAAGGAATGAGCAGTTCTTC. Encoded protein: CATSREGQGRNEQFF.

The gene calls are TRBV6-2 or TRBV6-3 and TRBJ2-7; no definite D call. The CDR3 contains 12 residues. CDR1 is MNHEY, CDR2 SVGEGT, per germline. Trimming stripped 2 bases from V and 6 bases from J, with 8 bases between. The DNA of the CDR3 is TGTGCCAGCAGTTACCCTCAAGGCGAGCAGTACTTC. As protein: CASSYPQGEQYF.

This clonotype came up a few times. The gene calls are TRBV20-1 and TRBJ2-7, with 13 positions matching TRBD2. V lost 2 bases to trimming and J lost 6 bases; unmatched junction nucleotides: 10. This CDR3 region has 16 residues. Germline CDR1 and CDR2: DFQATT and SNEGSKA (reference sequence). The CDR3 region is CSARRGTSGRAGEQYF. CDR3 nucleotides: TGCAGTGCTAGAAGGGGTACTAGCGGGAGGGCCGGCGAGCAGTACTTC.

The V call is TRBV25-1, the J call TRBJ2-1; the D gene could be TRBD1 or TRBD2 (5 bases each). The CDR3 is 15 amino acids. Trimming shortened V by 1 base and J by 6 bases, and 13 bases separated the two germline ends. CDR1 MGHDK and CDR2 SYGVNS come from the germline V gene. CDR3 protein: CASSESRGDGNEQFF. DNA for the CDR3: TGTGCCAGCAGTGAATCGAGGGGCGATGGCAATGAGCAGTTCTTC.

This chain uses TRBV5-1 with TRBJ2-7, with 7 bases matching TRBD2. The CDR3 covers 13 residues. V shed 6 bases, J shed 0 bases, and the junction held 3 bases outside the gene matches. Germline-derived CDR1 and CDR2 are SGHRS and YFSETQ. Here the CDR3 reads CASNPGGSYEQYF. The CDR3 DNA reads TGCGCCAGCAACCCGGGAGGCTCCTACGAGCAGTACTTC. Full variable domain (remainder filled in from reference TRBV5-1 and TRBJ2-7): KAGVTQTPRYLIKTRGQQVTLSCSPISGHRSVSWYQQTPGQGLQFLFEYFSETQRNKGNFPGRFSGRQFSNSRSEMNVSTLELGDSALYLCASNPGGSYEQYFGPGTRLTVT.

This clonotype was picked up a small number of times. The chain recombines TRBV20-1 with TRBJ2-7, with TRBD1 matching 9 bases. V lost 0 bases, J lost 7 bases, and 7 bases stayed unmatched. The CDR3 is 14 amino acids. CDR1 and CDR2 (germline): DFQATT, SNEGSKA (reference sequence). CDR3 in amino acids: CSAREITGGREQYF. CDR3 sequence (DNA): TGCAGTGCTAGAGAAATTACAGGGGGCAGGGAGCAGTACTTC.

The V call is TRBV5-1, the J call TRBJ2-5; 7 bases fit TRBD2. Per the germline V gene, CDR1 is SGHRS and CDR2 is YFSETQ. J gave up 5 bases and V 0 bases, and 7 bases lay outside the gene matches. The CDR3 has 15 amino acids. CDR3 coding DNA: TGCGCCAGCAGCTTGGCCAAAACTAGCGACGAGACCCAGTACTTC. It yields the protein CASSLAKTSDETQYF. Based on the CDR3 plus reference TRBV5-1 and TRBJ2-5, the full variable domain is KAGVTQTPRYLIKTRGQQVTLSCSPISGHRSVSWYQQTPGQGLQFLFEYFSETQRNKGNFPGRFSGRQFSNSRSEMNVSTLELGDSALYLCASSLAKTSDETQYFGPGTRLLVL.

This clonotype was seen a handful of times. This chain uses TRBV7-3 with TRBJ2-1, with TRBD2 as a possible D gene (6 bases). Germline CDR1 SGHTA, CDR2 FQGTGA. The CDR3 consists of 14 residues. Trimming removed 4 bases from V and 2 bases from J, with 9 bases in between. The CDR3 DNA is TGTGCCAGCAGCTCCGCGGGGCCCTACAATGAGCAGTTCTTC. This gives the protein CASSSAGPYNEQFF.

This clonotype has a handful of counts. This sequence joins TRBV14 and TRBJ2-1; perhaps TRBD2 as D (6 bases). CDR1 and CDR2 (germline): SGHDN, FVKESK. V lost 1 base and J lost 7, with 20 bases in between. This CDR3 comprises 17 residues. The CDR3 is CASSQARRSGVGNEQFF. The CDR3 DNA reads TGTGCCAGCAGCCAAGCACGCCGTTCGGGGGTCGGGAATGAGCAGTTCTTC.